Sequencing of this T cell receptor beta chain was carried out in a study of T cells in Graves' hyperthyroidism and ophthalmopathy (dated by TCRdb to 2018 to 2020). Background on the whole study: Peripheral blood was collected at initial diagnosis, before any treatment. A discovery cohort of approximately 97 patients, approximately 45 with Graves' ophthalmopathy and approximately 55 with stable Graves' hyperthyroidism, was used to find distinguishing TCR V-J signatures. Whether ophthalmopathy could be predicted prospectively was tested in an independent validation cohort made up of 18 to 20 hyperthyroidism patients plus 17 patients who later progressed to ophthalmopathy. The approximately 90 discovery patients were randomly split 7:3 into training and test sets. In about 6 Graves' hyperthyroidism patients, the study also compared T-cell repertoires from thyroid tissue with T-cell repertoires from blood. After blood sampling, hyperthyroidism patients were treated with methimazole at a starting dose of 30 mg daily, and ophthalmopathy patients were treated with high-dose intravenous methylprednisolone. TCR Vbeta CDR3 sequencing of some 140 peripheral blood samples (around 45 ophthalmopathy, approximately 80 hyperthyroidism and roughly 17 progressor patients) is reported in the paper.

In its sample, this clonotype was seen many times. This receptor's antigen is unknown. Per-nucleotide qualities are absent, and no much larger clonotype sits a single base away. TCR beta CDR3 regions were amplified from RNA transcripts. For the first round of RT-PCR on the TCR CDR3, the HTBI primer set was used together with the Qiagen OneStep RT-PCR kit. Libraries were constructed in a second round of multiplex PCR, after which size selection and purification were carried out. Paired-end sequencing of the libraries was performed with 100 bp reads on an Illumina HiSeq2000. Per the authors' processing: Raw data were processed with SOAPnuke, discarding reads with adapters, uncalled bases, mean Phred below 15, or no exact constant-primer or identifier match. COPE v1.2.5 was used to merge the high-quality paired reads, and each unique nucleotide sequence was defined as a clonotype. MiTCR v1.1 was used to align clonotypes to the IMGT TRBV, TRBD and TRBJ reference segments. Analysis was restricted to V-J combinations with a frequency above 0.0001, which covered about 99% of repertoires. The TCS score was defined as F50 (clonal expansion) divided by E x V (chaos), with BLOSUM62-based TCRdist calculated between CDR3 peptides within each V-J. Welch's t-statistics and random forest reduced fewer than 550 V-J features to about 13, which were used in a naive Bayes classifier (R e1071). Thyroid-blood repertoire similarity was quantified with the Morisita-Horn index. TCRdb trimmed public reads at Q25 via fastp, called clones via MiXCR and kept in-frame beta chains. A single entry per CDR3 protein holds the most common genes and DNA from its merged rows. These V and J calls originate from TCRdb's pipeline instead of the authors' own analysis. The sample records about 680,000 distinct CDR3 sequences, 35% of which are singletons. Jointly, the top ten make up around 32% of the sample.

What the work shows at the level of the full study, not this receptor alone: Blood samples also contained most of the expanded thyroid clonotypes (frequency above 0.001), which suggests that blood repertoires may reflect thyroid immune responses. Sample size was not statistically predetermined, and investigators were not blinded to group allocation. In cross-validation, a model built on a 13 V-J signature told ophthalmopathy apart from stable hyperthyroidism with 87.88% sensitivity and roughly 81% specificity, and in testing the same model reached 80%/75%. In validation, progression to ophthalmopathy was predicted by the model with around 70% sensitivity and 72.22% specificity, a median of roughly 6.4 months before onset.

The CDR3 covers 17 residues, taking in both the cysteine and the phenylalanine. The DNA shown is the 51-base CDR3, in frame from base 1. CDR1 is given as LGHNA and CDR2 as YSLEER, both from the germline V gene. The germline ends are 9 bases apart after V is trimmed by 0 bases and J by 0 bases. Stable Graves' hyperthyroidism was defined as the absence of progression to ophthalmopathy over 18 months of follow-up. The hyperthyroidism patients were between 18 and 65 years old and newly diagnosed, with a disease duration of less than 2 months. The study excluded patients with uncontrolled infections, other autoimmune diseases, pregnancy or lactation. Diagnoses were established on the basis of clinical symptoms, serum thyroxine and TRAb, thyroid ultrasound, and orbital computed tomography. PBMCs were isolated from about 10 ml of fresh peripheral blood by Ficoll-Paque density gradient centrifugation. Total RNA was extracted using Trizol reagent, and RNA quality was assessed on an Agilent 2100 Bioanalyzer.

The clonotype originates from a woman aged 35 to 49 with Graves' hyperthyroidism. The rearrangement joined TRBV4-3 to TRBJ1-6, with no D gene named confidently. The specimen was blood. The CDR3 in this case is CASSQEPVSSYNSPLHF. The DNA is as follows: TGCGCCAGCAGCCAAGAGCCAGTGAGCTCCTATAATTCACCCCTCCACTTT.